These 6 T cell receptor beta chains were all obtained from the same sample, sequenced in a study of T-cell memory formation after mild COVID-19 (TCRdb year 2021). Library prep was done by 5' RACE. This sample was sequenced with an Illumina NovaSeq 6000. The raw public data were reprocessed by TCRdb itself: fastp quality trimming at Q25, MiXCR clonotype calling, in-frame beta chains only. Every entry covers one CDR3 protein and lists the most common genes and DNA from its rows. The sample records fewer than 350,000 distinct CDR3 sequences, approximately 15% of which are singletons. The top ten hold around a fifth of the sample. The specimen sequenced was PBMCs or a T cell subset sorted from them (not recorded which). These receptors were collected from a man between 18 and 29 years old who had mild COVID-19 (a few samples of this study predate the infection). The sample titles of this study are shuffled in the database, so cell type and time point are left out; the donor was told from shared clones.

The rearrangement links TRBV25-1 to TRBJ1-1; D remains unclear. Trimming stripped 9 bases from V and 3 bases from J, with 11 bases between. The CDR3 contains 12 residues. Per germline, CDR1 MGHDK and CDR2 SYGVNS. The DNA of the CDR3 is TGTGCCAGTAACGTCGATGACACTGAAGCTTTCTTT. Translated: CASNVDDTEAFF.

The chain combines TRBV5-4 with TRBJ1-6, with TRBD1 as a possible D gene (5 bases). V was trimmed by 0 bases and J by 6 bases, leaving 7 bases between them. CDR3 size: 14 residues. The germline CDR1 and CDR2 sequences are SGHNT and YYREEE (reference sequence). The CDR3, as DNA: TGTGCCAGCAGCTTGGAGAGGGGTAATTCACCCCTCCACTTT. Its translation: CASSLERGNSPLHF.

In this sample, this clonotype turned up a few times. This sequence joins TRBV28 and TRBJ2-5; perhaps D is TRBD1 or TRBD2 (5 bases each). The CDR3 length is 13 residues. V dropped 6 bases and J dropped 7 bases, with 15 bases sitting between them. Per the germline V gene, CDR1 is MDHEN and CDR2 is SYDVKM. In DNA form, the CDR3 reads TGTGCCAGCAGCCCGGGACCAAGGGGGACCCAGTACTTC. Translated: CASSPGPRGTQYF.

This chain joins TRBV20-1 and TRBJ2-3; the match to TRBD1 covers 10 bases. CDR1 and CDR2 from the germline V gene are DFQATT and SNEGSKA (reference sequence). V was pared by 6 bases and J by 4 bases, with 10 bases of the junction left unmatched. The CDR3 runs 15 residues. CDR3 protein: CSAPLGDRGPDTQYF. The DNA of the CDR3 is TGCAGTGCCCCTTTGGGGGACAGGGGCCCAGATACGCAGTATTTT.

This chain uses TRBV9 with TRBJ2-2; maybe TRBD2 (6 bases). Germline CDR1 is SGDLS and CDR2 is YYNGEE. The CDR3 consists of 16 residues. V lost 4 bases and J lost 3, with 16 bases in between. The CDR3 nucleotides read TGTGCCAGCAGCTCCCGGGCGGGGCGATACACCGGGGAGCTGTTTTTT. It specifies CASSSRAGRYTGELFF.

This clonotype was seen more than once but under ten times. The chain combines TRBV10-2 with TRBJ2-3, with D possibly being TRBD1 or TRBD2 (5 bases each). CDR3 length: 13 amino acids. Trimming stripped 8 bases from V and 1 base from J, with 10 bases between. Germline lookup yields CDR1 WSHSY and CDR2 SAAADI. This chain's CDR3 is CASGMGGTDTQYF. Here the CDR3 DNA reads TGCGCCAGCGGGATGGGGGGCACAGATACGCAGTATTTT.